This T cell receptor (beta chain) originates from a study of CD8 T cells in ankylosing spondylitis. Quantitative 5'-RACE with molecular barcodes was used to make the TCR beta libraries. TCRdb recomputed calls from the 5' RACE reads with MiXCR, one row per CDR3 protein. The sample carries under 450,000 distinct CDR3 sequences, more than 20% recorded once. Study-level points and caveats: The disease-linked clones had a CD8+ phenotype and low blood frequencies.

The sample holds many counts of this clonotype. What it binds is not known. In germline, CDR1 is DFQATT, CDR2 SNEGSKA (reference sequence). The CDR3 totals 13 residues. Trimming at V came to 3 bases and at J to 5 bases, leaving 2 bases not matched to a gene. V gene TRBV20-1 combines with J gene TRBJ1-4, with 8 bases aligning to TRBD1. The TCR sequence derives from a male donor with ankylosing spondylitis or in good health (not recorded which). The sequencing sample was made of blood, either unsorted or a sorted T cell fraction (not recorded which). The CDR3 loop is CSARRQGNEKLFF. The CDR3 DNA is TGCAGTGCTAGGCGACAGGGGAATGAAAAACTGTTTTTT.